This T cell receptor (beta chain) was found in a study of blood T cell repertoires in COVID-19. Under the authors' procedure: How many nucleated cells were present was estimated from reference gene primer amplification. The protocol was immunoSEQ multiplex PCR, while the TCRdb copy is restricted to in-frame clones and leaves out a portion. V, J and clone size were drawn from that table, and D and trimming were deduced from the DNA. The sample includes tens of thousands of clones, roughly 90% of them seen just once. J gave up 7 bases and V 4 bases, and 10 bases lay outside the gene matches. Germline assignment: CDR1 SEHNR and CDR2 FQNEAQ (reference sequence). CDR3 length: 15 residues.

The sample comprised peripheral blood. The TCR comes from a man aged 55-75 years with active COVID-19. The chain couples TRBV7-9 to TRBJ2-7; 10 bases map to TRBD1. The CDR3 bases are TGTGCCAGCAGCTCATACCGGGACAGGGGCCGGGAGCAGTACTTC. Protein product: CASSSYRDRGREQYF.